A selection of T cell receptor beta chains follows, all from one sample in a study of identical twins. TCRdb ran MiXCR on the 5' RACE reads and lists one entry per CDR3 protein. The repertoire holds roughly 240,000 distinct CDR3 sequences, with 7.5% as singletons. This sample also belongs to another study, concerning yellow fever vaccine responses in identical twins.

Source material: CD8+ T cells sorted from blood. These TCRs come from a woman aged 18-35 years in good health. CDR3s include the opening cysteine and the closing phenylalanine or tryptophan. The order of the fields is V gene, clone size, CDR3 protein. Clone size is given for some rows only: seen once, a few or many times, or a class if the clone is expanded.

TRBV11-1,.,CASSSPDREGSGANVLTF
TRBV7-9,.,CASSSGGADEQFF
TRBV19,.,CATSNSVGSGANVLTF
TRBV6-1,.,CASGPDGGVGYNEQFF
TRBV9,.,CASSVGTGSRYGYTF
TRBV24-1,few,CATSDLLVGAGETQYF
TRBV27,.,CASSPGLVRPLTYNEQFF
TRBV27,.,CASSFTGSYEQYF
TRBV12-3/TRBV12-4,.,CASSLRDDRYF
TRBV7-6,.,CASSLTGSQETQYF
TRBV12-3/TRBV12-4,few,CASSRRHSYEQYF
TRBV20-1,few,CSARGPRGDEQFF
TRBV28,many,CASSVTSGGFSDTQYF
TRBV6-5,few,CASSYYTPLTGEQFF
TRBV15,many,CATSREGVEGDEQYF
TRBV9,few,CASSGTSDYEQYF
TRBV7-9,.,CASSPPRGQVTQYF
TRBV4-1,many,CASSQDGETGMNTEAFF
TRBV13,.,CASSPGLAGAGFSTDTQYF
TRBV27,.,CASSLDPGGTEAFF
TRBV27,.,CASSLRPRETGNTGELFF
TRBV6-2/TRBV6-3,many,CASSSELGTSINEQFF
TRBV10-1,many,CASSDLPGSSYEQYF
TRBV29-1,.,CSVRGAGQSTTNEKLFF
TRBV12-3/TRBV12-4,many,CASSDGLAVPGDTQYF
TRBV5-1,few,CASSAPGTSGYGEQYF
TRBV23-1,.,CASSPPRHMGSLVEQFF
TRBV10-3,.,CAISEIQSSGANVLTF
TRBV7-6,.,CASSLAPQGGEKLFF
TRBV7-2,many,CASSFVGSLYEQYF
TRBV12-3/TRBV12-4,many,CASSLGTSYEQYF
TRBV3-1,few,CASSQSGGPTDEQFF
TRBV27,.,CASSFSGADREQYF
TRBV20-1,few,CSARGSSGSQETQYF
TRBV7-9,many,CASSPSWTEAFF
TRBV7-8,many,CASSLGSGLQPQHF
TRBV29-1,many,CSVDTPGQGWDEQFF
TRBV7-8,few,CASSLERGTGRRGSTDTQYF
TRBV9,many,CASSASGIRYNEQFF
TRBV24-1,many,CATSDFGTGASSYNEQFF
TRBV12-3/TRBV12-4,many,CASNDRDPSYNEQFF
TRBV5-1,many,CASSLDLAGAPYNEQFF
TRBV6-4,few,CASTPRGGPPDTQYF
TRBV6-5,.,CASSYSTKEKLFF
TRBV5-6,many,CASSSGFTSSTDTQYF
TRBV15,many,CATSRGTSGPYEQYF
TRBV9,few,CASSHRLF
TRBV15,few,CATRAFGPAETQYF
TRBV2,.,CASSPGRQVETQYF
TRBV5-1,few,CASSSKVSSYNEQFF
TRBV4-1,.,CASSPPHRGHTGELFF
TRBV28,many,CASSLGGSNTDTQYF
TRBV7-6,.,CASSLEARANEQFF